The next 7 T cell receptor beta chains were all read from a single sample in a study of siplizumab effects on memory and regulatory T cells (dated by TCRdb to about 2019). The library was built by means of the immunoSEQ multiplex PCR assay. In its TCRdb copy, this immuneACCESS table keeps in-frame sequences only and misses some clones. Where compared with another copy, unresolved V genes explain less than half of these, and the others have no known cause. The sample table contains over 100,000 clones; only one count was recorded for 92% of them. Of the sample, around 0.73% is held by the ten largest clones. Sequenced input: Tregs sorted from blood. These receptors came from a human donor in good health.

V and J are TRBV7-2 and TRBJ2-1; 7 nucleotides agree with TRBD2. Germline values: CDR1 SGHTA, CDR2 FQGNSA. The CDR3 sequence is 15 residues long. The ends lost 4 bases at V and 8 bases at J; junction bases unmatched: 11. CDR3: CASSYAGRAGDEQFF. The CDR3 nucleotides read TGTGCCAGCAGCTATGCCGGTCGGGCGGGGGATGAGCAGTTCTTC.

The rearrangement links TRBV7-9 to TRBJ2-3; 10 bases are a match to TRBD1. The germline gives CDR1 SEHNR, CDR2 FQNEAQ (reference sequence). V was pared by 5 bases and J by 1 base, with 15 bases of the junction left unmatched. The CDR3 covers 19 residues. CDR3 loop: CASSSGQGVLRFGTDTQYF. CDR3 coding DNA: TGTGCCAGCAGCAGCGGACAGGGGGTTCTCCGTTTTGGCACAGATACGCAGTATTTT.

This chain connects TRBV4-1 to TRBJ2-5; D is unresolved. This CDR3 has 13 amino acids. V was clipped by 6 bases and J by 4 bases, with 12 bases between them. CDR1 is MGHRA and CDR2 is YSYEKL in the germline V gene. CDR3 DNA sequence: TGCGCCAGCAGGTCTACCTCAGGAGAGACCCAGTACTTC. It yields the protein CASRSTSGETQYF.

The chain couples TRBV15 to TRBJ2-3, with D perhaps TRBD1 (6 bases). V lost 2 bases to trimming and J lost 0 bases, with 9 bases between them. The germline CDR1 and CDR2 sequences are LNHNV and YYDKDF (reference sequence). CDR3 size: 15 residues. The CDR3 here is CATSRTGYSTDTQYF. For the CDR3, the DNA is TGTGCCACCAGCAGAACAGGGTATAGCACAGATACGCAGTATTTT.

The V and J genes are TRBV6-5 and TRBJ2-5; D possibly matches TRBD1 or TRBD2 (6 bases each). The V end lost 6 bases, the J end lost 4 bases, and 15 bases lay between the germline ends. Germline CDR1 MNHEY, CDR2 SVGAGI. The CDR3 is made up of 14 amino acids. The CDR3 here is CASSLVGGRETQYF. CDR3 nucleotides: TGTGCCAGCAGCCTCGTGGGGGGCCGAGAGACCCAGTACTTC.

The rearrangement links TRBV16 to TRBJ2-1; D is ambiguous. This CDR3 contains 13 residues. The V and J ends lost 0 bases and 5 bases respectively, with 5 bases between them. Germline lookup yields CDR1 KGHSY and CDR2 FQNENV. Written as DNA, the CDR3 is TGTGCCAGCAGCCAATCTGATAACAATGAGCAGTTCTTC. It translates to CASSQSDNNEQFF. Together with reference TRBV16 and TRBJ2-1, the CDR3 gives the full variable domain: GEEVAQTPKHLVRGEGQKAKLYCAPIKGHSYVFWYQQVLKNEFKFLISFQNENVFDETGMPKERFSAKCLPNSPCSLEIQATKLEDSAVYFCASSQSDNNEQFFGPGTRLTVL.

The genes are TRBV4-2 and TRBJ2-3; no clear D. Trimming took off 7 bases at V and 3 bases at J, with 20 bases between the two ends. The CDR3 has 16 amino acids. Germline V CDR1 and CDR2: LGHNA, YNFKEQ. This CDR3 reads CASTPNGRVGTDTQYF. The CDR3 DNA sequence: TGTGCCAGCACTCCGAACGGTAGAGTGGGAACAGATACGCAGTATTTT.